The clone carrying this TCR beta chain was seen many times. As yet, its antigen is unknown. After removal of 1 base from V and 2 bases from J, the junction contained 3 bases not matched to a gene. The CDR3 sequence is 16 residues long. Germline V gene sequence: CDR1 KGHSH, CDR2 LQKENI. This sample is drawn from a study of CD8+CD57+ T cells in acquired aplastic anemia. Notes on the study in general: Between patients and controls, CD8+ Simpson's diversity did not vary significantly.

It was genomic DNA that served as the template for profiling TCR beta VDJ and CDR3. TCRdb used MiXCR to reprocess the reads, holding one entry per CDR3 protein. The sample records more than 250,000 distinct CDR3 sequences, roughly three fifths being singletons. The receptor's source is a human donor with severe aplastic anemia or a healthy control (not recorded which). The V gene is TRBV18, the J gene TRBJ2-5; 11 nucleotides align to TRBD1. Specimen: sorted CD4+, CD8+, or CD8+CD57+ T cells (not recorded which) from PBMCs. Here the CDR3 DNA reads TGTGCCAGCTCACCACTGGGACAGGGGGTGCAAGAGACCCAGTACTTC. Amino acids: CASSPLGQGVQETQYF.